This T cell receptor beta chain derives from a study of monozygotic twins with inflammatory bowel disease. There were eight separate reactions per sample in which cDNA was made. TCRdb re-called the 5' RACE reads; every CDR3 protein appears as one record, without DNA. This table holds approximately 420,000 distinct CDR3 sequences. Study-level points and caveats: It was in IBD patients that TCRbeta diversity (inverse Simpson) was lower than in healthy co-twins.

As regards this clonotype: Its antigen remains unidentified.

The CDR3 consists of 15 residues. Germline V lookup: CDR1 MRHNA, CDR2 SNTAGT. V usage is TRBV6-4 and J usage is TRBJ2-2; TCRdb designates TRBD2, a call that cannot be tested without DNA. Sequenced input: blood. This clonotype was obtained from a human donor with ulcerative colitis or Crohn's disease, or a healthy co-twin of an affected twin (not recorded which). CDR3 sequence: CASTGEGTNTGELFF.